This T cell receptor (beta chain) was sequenced in a study of OX40 agonist ivuxolimab in advanced cancers. Study overall: Ivuxolimab, an agonist antibody against OX40 (CD134), was given to patients.

This clone was recorded once. Germline V gives CDR1 ENHRY, CDR2 SYGVKD. J lost 5 bases, V lost 4 bases, and 9 bases had no gene match. The CDR3 is 17 residues long. Autoimmune disease history or systemic immunosuppression was exclusionary. The protocol was immunoSEQ multiplex PCR, while the TCRdb copy is restricted to in-frame clones and leaves out a portion. The sample has nearly 70,000 clones, under 90% seen once; the top ten hold approximately 6.1%. Sequenced here: CD4+ or CD8+ T cells sorted from blood, sampled in a trial of the OX40 agonist ivuxolimab. The genes are TRBV10-3 and TRBJ2-2, with 11 positions matching TRBD2. This clonotype was obtained from an adult with an advanced solid tumor such as melanoma, head and neck, liver or kidney cancer. For the CDR3, the DNA is TGTGCCATCAGTGCCTTAGCGGGGGGGCCTCGTACCGGGGAGCTGTTTTTT. Its protein is CAISALAGGPRTGELFF.